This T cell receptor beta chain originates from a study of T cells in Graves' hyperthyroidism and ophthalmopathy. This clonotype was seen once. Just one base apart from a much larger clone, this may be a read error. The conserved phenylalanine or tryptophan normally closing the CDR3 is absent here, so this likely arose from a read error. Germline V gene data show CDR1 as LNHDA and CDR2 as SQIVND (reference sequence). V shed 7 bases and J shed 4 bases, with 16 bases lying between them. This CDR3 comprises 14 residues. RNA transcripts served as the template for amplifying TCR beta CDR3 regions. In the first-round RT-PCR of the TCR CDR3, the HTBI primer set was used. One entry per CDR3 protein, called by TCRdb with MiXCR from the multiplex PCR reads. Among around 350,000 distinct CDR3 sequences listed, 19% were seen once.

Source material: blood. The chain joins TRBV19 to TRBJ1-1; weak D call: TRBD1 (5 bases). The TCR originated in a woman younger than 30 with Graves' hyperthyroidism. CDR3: CASNSRVVSTEAFV. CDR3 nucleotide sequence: TGTGCCAGTAACTCCAGGGTCGTTAGCACTGAAGCTTTCGTT.